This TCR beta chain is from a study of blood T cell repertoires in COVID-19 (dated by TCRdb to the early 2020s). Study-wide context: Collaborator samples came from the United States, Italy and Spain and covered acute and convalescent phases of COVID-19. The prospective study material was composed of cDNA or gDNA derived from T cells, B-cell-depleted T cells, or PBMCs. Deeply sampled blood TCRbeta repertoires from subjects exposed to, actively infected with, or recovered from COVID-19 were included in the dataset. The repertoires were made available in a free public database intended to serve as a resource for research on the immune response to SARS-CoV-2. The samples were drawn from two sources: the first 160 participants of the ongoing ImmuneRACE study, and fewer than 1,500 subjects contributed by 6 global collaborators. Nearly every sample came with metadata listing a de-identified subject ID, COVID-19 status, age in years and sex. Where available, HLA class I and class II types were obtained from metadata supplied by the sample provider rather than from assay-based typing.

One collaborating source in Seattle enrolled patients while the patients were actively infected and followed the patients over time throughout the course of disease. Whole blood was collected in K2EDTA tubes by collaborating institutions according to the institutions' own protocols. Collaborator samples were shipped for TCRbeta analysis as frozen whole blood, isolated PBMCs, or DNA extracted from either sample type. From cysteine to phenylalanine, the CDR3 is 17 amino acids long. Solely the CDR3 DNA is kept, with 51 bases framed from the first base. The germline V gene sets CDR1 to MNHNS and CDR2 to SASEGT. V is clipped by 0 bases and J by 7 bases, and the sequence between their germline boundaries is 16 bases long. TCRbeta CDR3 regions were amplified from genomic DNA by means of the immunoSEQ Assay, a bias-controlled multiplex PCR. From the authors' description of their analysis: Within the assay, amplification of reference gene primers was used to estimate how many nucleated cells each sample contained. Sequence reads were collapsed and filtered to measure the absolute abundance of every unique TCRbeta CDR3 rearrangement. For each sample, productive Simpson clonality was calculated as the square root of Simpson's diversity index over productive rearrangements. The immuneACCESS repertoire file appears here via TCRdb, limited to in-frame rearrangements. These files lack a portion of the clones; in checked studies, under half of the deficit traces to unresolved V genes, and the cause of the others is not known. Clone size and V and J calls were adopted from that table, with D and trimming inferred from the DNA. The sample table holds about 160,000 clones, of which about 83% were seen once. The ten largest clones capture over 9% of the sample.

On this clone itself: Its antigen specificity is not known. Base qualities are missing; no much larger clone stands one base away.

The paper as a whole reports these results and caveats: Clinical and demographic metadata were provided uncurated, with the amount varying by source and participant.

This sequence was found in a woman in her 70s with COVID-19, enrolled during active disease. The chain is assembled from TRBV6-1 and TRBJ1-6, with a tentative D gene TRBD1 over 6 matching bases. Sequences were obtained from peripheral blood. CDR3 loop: CASSEALPTGRNSPLHF. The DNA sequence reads TGTGCCAGCAGTGAAGCGCTTCCGACAGGTCGAAATTCACCCCTCCACTTT.